The rows below give T cell receptor beta chains drawn from one sample of a study of graft-versus-host responses after intestinal transplantation. The data were produced by immunoSEQ multiplex PCR, yet TCRdb's version contains in-frame clones alone and is incomplete. This sample has 78,000 or so clones; roughly 87% occur once, and the top ten carry more than 7%. These receptors are not linked to any known antigen. Sequencing was performed on unstimulated CD8+ T cells sorted from spleen or lymph node cells, taken before transplant. The receptors shown here come from a human donor who was the organ donor for an intestinal transplant. Each CDR3 is given with its conserved first and last residue. Fields, in order: V gene, CDR3 protein.

>TRBV7-9
CASLPASDPLNGELFF
>TRBV28
CASSLSPGSMSGNTIYF
>TRBV2
CARPPGGDMNTEAFF
>TRBV7-2
CASSLQNQPQHF
>TRBV28
CASSWTPYGGRTDTQYF
>TRBV7-3
CASSSSVTGTEAFF
>TRBV4-1
CASSPPLGVNVLTF
>TRBV5-1
CAGSFVEDTQYF
>TRBV7-2
CASSSPRSGTGGDYGYTF
>TRBV7-3
CASSLYPSQGEQFF
>TRBV6-5
CASSRTSGQETQYF
>TRBV2
CASVSGRANEKLFF
>TRBV4-1
CASSQDGVKGVYEQYF
>TRBV15
CATSRDLWETSLFADTQYF
>TRBV27
CASSFPYVSTDTQYF
>TRBV6-5
CASSISKALYGYTF
>TRBV18
CASSPYFRSYEQYF
>TRBV7-8
CASSFGHTYEQYF
>TRBV28
CASSGGIFSYNSPLHF
>TRBV28
CASHRGGYTF
>TRBV6-1
CASSTLGQPQHF
>TRBV6-1
CASSESGGAYNEQFF
>TRBV19
CASSFRNKAYEQYF
>TRBV28
CASSSSTGRLEAFF
>TRBV5-1
CASSFSFPWYNEQFF
>TRBV2
CASSDRPSRGDTQYF
>TRBV27
CASRTGQGGISGINEKLFF
>TRBV18
CASSLGTLFYEQYF
>TRBV5-1
CASSPWGLAGVEQFF
>TRBV27
CASSITGTNYGYTF
>TRBV4-2
CASRGTGGGDTQYF
>TRBV4-1
CASSQDPGGSYNEQFF
>TRBV7-8
CASRAGSSPLHF
>TRBV11-3
CASSLMRNTEAFF
>TRBV18
CASSLRGGDTQYF
>TRBV28
CASSWDSPYEQYF
>TRBV6-4
CASSDSGGTDTQYF
>TRBV30
CAWSVGTRGREQYF
>TRBV5-1
CASSLGITEAFF
>TRBV4-1
CASSQRAGDSLREKLFF
>TRBV27
CASSSQGEMLETQYF
>TRBV19
CASSLGGGSPLHF